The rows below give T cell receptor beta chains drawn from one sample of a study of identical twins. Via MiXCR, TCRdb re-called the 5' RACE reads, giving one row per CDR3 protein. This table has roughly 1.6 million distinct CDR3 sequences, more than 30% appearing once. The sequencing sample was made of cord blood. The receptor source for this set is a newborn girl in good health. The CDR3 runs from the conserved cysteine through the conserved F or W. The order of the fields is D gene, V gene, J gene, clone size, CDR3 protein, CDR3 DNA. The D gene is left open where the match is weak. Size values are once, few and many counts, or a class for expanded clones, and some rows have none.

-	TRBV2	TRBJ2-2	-	CASNGRANTGELFF	TGTGCCAGCAACGGTCGCGCTAACACCGGGGAGCTGTTTTTT
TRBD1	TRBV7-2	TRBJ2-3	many	CASSLARGRTDTQYF	TGTGCCAGCAGCTTAGCCAGGGGGCGCACAGATACGCAGTATTTT
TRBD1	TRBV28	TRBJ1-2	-	CASSKSGTGRRNYGYTF	TGTGCCAGCAGTAAGTCGGGGACAGGGAGAAGAAACTATGGCTACACCTTC
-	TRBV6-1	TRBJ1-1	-	CASRVRMNTEAFF	TGTGCCAGCCGGGTAAGAATGAACACTGAAGCTTTCTTT
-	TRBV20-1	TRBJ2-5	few	CSANSAQETQYF	TGCAGTGCTAATAGCGCTCAAGAGACCCAGTACTTC
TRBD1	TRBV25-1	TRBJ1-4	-	CASSAYRGYEKLFF	TGTGCCAGCAGTGCTTACAGGGGGTACGAAAAACTGTTTTTT
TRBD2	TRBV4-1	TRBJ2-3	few	CASSPGTSKGTDTQYF	TGCGCCAGCAGCCCAGGGACTAGTAAGGGGACAGATACGCAGTATTTT
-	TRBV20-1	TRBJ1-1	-	CSANRREVTEAFF	TGCAGTGCTAATCGAAGGGAGGTAACTGAAGCTTTCTTT
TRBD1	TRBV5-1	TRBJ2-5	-	CASAGTGRETQYF	TGCGCCAGCGCGGGGACAGGGAGGGAGACCCAGTACTTC
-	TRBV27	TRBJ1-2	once	CAGSLSNRANGYTF	TGTGCCGGCAGTTTATCGAACAGGGCGAATGGCTACACCTTC
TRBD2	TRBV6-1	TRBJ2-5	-	CASSEGETSGGTQETQYF	TGTGCCAGCAGTGAAGGGGAGACTAGCGGTGGGACCCAAGAGACCCAGTACTTC
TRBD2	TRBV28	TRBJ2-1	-	CASSYFWTSGRSSYNEQFF	TGTGCCAGCAGTTATTTCTGGACTAGCGGGAGGAGCTCCTACAATGAGCAGTTCTTC
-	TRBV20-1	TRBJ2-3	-	CSATTGITDTQYF	TGCAGTGCAACTACGGGAATCACAGATACGCAGTATTTT
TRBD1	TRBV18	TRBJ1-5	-	CASSLSTGIPNQPQHF	TGTGCCAGCTCACTATCGACAGGGATCCCCAATCAGCCCCAGCATTTT
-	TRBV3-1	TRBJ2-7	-	CASSQLEYEQYF	TGTGCCAGCAGCCAACTGGAATACGAGCAGTACTTC
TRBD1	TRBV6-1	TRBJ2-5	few	CASHRGLKETQYF	TGTGCCAGCCACAGGGGGCTTAAAGAGACCCAGTACTTC
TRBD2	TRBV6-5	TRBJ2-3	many	CASSSRLAGSTDTQYF	TGTGCCAGCAGTTCCCGACTAGCGGGGTCCACAGATACGCAGTATTTT
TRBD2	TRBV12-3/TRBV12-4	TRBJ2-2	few	CASSWGLAGGELFF	TGTGCCAGCAGTTGGGGACTAGCGGGAGGGGAGCTGTTTTTT
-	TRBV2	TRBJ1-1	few	CASSEDRHMNTEAFF	TGTGCCAGCAGTGAAGACAGGCACATGAACACTGAAGCTTTCTTT
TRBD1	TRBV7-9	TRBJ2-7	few	CPSSDHRGEQYF	TGTCCCAGCAGCGACCACAGGGGCGAGCAGTACTTC
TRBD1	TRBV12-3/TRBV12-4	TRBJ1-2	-	CASSLLTGGPYGYTF	TGTGCCAGCAGCCTATTGACAGGGGGTCCCTATGGCTACACCTTC
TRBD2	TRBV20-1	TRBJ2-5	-	CSALAGAETQYF	TGCAGTGCTTTGGCGGGAGCAGAGACCCAGTACTTC
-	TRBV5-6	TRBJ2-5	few	CASFNRGPGETQYF	TGTGCCAGCTTCAACCGGGGGCCAGGGGAGACCCAGTACTTC
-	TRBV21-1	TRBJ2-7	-	CASSTTLAGVVSSYNEQYF	TGTGCCAGCAGCACTACACTAGCGGGAGTGGTTAGCTCCTACAATGAGCAGTACTTC
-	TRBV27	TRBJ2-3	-	CASSLRFGFPPQYF	TGTGCCAGCAGTTTACGTTTTGGGTTCCCCCCGCAGTATTTT
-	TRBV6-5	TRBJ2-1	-	CTSRPLTGLKNNEQFF	TGTACCAGCAGGCCACTTACGGGACTGAAGAACAATGAGCAGTTCTTC
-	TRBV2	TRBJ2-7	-	CASSDLGAGEQYF	TGTGCCAGCAGTGATCTGGGGGCGGGAGAGCAGTACTTC
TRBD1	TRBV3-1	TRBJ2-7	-	CAGSPWDRDYEQYF	TGTGCCGGCAGCCCTTGGGACAGGGACTACGAGCAGTACTTC
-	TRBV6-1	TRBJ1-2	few	CASSEAADNYGFTF	TGTGCCAGCAGCGAAGCGGCTGATAACTATGGCTTCACCTTC
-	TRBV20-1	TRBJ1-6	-	CSARDQEVLRSPLHF	TGCAGTGCTAGAGATCAGGAGGTTTTACGGTCACCCCTCCACTTT
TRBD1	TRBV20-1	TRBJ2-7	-	CSAQGTGVYEQYF	TGCAGTGCTCAAGGGACAGGGGTCTACGAGCAGTACTTC
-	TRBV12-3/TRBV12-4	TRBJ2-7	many	CASGTTYEQYF	TGTGCCAGCGGGACAACCTACGAGCAGTACTTC
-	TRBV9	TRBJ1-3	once	CASRPRSGNTIYF	TGTGCCAGCAGACCGCGCTCTGGAAACACCATATATTTT
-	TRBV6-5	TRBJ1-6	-	CASSYSSQPNSPLHF	TGTGCCAGCAGTTACTCGTCACAGCCTAATTCACCCCTCCACTTT
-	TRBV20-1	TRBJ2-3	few	CSAHNRADTQYF	TGCAGTGCACACAACCGGGCAGATACGCAGTATTTT
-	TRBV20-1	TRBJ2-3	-	CSALGTGLGSTDTQYF	TGCAGTGCTCTGGGGACGGGACTCGGCTCGACAGATACGCAGTATTTT
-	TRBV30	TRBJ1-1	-	CAWRLWNTEAFF	TGTGCCTGGAGGCTCTGGAACACTGAAGCTTTCTTT
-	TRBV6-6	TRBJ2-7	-	CASSYSEVSYEQYF	TGTGCCAGCAGTTACTCAGAGGTGTCCTACGAGCAGTACTTC
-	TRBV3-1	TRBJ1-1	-	CASSGRGSITNTEAFF	TGTGCCAGCAGCGGCCGGGGCTCCATAACGAACACTGAAGCTTTCTTT
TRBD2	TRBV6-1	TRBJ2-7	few	CASTPSGAYEQYF	TGTGCCAGCACTCCTAGCGGTGCCTACGAGCAGTACTTC
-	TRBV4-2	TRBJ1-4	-	CASSQVGRQLLNEKLFF	TGTGCCAGCAGCCAAGTGGGTAGACAGCTTTTGAATGAAAAACTGTTTTTT
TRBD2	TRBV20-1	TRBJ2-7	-	CSASGRVSYEQYF	TGCAGTGCTAGCGGGAGGGTTTCCTACGAGCAGTACTTC
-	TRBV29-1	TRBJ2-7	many	CSVVSGAREQYF	TGCAGCGTTGTTTCGGGGGCGCGTGAGCAGTACTTC
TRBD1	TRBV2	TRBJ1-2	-	CASSVGDRDWYSYTF	TGTGCCAGCAGTGTAGGGGACAGGGACTGGTATAGCTACACCTTC
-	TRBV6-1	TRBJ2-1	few	CASRAGADNLYNEQFF	TGTGCCAGCAGAGCCGGGGCCGACAATCTGTACAATGAGCAGTTCTTC
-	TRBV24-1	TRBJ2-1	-	CATSDFGTAENEQFF	TGTGCCACCAGTGATTTCGGGACGGCCGAGAATGAGCAGTTCTTC
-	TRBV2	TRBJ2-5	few	CASSVQNEQYF	TGTGCCAGCAGCGTCCAGAATGAGCAGTACTTC
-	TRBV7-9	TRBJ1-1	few	CASSIRWGFYTEAFF	TGTGCCAGCAGCATCCGCTGGGGGTTTTACACTGAAGCTTTCTTT
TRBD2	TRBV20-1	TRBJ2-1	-	CSARDLAGGYEQFF	TGCAGTGCTAGAGATCTAGCGGGTGGGTACGAGCAGTTCTTC
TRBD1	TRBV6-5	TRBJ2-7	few	CASSYSGTVSYEQYF	TGTGCCAGCAGTTACTCGGGGACAGTCTCCTACGAGCAGTACTTC